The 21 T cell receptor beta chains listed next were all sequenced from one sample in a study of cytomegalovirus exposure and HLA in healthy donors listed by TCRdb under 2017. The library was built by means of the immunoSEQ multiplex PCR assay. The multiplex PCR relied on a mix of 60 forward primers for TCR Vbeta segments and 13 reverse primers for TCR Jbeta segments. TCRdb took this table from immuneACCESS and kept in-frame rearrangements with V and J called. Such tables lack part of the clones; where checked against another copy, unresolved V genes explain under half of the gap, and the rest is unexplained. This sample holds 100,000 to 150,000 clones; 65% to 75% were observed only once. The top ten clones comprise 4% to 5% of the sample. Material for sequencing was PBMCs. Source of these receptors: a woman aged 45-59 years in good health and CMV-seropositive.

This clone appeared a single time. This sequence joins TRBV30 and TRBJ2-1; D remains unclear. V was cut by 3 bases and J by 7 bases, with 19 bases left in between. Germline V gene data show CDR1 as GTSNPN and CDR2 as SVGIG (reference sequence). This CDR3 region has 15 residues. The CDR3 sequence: CAWSRASLERNEQFF. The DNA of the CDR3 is TGTGCCTGGAGCCGCGCATCCCTGGAGCGAAATGAGCAGTTCTTC.

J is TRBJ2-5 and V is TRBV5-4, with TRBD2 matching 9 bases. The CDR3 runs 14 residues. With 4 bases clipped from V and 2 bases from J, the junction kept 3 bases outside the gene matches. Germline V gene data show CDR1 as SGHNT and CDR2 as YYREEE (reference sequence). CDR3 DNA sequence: TGTGCCAGCAGCGCCACTAGCGGGCAAGAGACCCAGTACTTC. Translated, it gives CASSATSGQETQYF.

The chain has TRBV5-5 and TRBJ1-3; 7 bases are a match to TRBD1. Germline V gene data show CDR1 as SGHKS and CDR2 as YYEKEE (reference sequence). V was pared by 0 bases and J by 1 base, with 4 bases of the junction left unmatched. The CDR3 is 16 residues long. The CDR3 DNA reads TGTGCCAGCAGCTTGGAACAGGGGCGGTCTGGAAACACCATATATTTT. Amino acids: CASSLEQGRSGNTIYF.

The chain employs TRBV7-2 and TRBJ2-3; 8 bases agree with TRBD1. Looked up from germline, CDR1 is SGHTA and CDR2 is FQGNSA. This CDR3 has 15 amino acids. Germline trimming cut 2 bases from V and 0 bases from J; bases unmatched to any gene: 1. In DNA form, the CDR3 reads TGTGCCAGCAGCTTACAGGGGGCGAGCACAGATACGCAGTATTTT. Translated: CASSLQGASTDTQYF.

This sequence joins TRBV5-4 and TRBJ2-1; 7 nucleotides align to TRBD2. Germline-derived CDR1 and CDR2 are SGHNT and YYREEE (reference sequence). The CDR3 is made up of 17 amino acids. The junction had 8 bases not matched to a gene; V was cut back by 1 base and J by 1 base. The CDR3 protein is CASSLKAGRGSYNEQFF. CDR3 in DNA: TGTGCCAGCAGCTTGAAAGCCGGGCGGGGGTCCTACAATGAGCAGTTCTTC.

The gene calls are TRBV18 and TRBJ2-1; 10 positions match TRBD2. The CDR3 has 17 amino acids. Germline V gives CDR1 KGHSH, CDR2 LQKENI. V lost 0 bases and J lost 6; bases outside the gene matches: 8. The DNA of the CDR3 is TGTGCCAGCTCACCACCTATAGCGGGGGGCCAGGTCAATGAGCAGTTCTTC. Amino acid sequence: CASSPPIAGGQVNEQFF. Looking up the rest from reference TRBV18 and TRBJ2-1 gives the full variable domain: NAGVMQNPRHLVRRRGQEARLRCSPMKGHSHVYWYRQLPEEGLKFMVYLQKENIIDESGMPKERFSAEFPKEGPSILRIQQVVRGDSAAYFCASSPPIAGGQVNEQFFGPGTRLTVL.

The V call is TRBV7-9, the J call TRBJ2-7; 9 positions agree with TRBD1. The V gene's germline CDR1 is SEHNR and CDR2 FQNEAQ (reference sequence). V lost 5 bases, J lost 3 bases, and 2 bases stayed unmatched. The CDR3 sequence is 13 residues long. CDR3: CASSPDRGYEQYF. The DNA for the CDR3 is TGTGCCAGCAGCCCGGACAGGGGCTACGAGCAGTACTTC.

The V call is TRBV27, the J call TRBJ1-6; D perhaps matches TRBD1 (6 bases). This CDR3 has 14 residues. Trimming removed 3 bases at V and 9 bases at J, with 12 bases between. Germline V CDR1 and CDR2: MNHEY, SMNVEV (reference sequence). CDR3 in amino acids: CASSFQGQTSPLHF. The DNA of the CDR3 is TGTGCCAGCAGTTTTCAGGGACAAACTTCACCCCTCCACTTT.

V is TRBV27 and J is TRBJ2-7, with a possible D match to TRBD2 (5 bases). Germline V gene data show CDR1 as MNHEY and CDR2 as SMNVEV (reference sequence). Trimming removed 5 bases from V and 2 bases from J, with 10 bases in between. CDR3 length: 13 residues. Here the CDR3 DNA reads TGTGCCAGCAGTCCCGGGGTACCCTACGAGCAGTACTTC. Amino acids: CASSPGVPYEQYF.

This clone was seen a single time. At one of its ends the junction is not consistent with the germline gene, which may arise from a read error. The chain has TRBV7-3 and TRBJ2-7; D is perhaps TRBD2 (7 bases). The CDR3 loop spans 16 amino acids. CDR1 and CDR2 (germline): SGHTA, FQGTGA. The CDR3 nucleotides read TGTGCCAACAGCTCACTTACAGGGAGGGCCCCCTACGAGCAGTACTTC. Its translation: CANSSLTGRAPYEQYF.

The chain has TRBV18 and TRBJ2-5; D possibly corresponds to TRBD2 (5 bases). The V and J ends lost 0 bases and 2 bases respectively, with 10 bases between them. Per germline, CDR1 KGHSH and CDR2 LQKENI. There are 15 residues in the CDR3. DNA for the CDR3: TGTGCCAGCTCACCACCCGGACGGACTCAAGAGACCCAGTACTTC. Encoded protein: CASSPPGRTQETQYF.

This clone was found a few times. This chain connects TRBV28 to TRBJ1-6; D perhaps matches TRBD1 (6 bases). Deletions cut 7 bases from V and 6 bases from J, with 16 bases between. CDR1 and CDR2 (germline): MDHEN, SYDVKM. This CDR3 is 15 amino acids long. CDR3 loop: CASKPRGIGNSPLHF. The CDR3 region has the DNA TGTGCCAGCAAGCCCAGGGGAATTGGTAATTCACCCCTCCACTTT.

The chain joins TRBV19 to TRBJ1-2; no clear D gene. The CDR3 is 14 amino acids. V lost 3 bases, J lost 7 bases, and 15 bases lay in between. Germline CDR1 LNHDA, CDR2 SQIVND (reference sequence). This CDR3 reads CASSIGRGHGGYTF. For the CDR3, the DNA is TGTGCCAGTAGTATCGGCAGAGGTCACGGTGGCTACACCTTC.

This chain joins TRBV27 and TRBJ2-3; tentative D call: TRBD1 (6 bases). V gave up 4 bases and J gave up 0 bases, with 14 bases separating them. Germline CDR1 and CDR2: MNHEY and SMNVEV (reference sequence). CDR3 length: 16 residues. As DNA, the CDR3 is TGTGCCAGCAGTTCGACCGGGACAAGGAGCACAGATACGCAGTATTTT. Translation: CASSSTGTRSTDTQYF.

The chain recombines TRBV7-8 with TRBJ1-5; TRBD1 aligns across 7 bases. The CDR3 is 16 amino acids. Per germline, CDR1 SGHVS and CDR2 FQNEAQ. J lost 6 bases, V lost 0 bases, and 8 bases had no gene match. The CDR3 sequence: CASSLAGLGGRQPQHF. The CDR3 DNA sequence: TGTGCCAGCAGCTTAGCGGGGTTAGGGGGCCGTCAGCCCCAGCATTTT.

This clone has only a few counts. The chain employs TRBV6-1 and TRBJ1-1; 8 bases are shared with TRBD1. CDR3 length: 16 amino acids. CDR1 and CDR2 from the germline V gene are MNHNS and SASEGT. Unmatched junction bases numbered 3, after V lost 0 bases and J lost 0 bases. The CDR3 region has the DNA TGTGCCAGCAGTGAAGCGGGGACAGGTCTGAACACTGAAGCTTTCTTT. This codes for CASSEAGTGLNTEAFF.

The CDR3: CSVELGAETQYF. DNA of the CDR3: TGCAGCGTTGAACTGGGGGCAGAGACCCAGTACTTC. This rearrangement joins TRBV29-1 to TRBJ2-5; the D gene is possibly TRBD1 (6 bases). The CDR3 covers 12 residues. Germline CDR1 is SQVTM and CDR2 is ANQGSEA. V was pared by 2 bases and J by 4 bases, with 8 bases between.

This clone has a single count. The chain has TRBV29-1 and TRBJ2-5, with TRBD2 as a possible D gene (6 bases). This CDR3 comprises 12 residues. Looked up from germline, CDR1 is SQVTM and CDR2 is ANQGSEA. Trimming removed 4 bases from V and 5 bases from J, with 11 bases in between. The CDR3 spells CSVGGTGETQYF. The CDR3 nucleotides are TGCAGCGTTGGCGGGACGGGTGAGACCCAGTACTTC.

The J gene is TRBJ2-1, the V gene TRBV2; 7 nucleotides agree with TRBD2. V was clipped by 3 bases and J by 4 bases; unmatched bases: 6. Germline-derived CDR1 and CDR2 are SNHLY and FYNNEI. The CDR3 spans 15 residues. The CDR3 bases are TGTGCCAGCAGTGATTCCGGGGGGAAATACAATGAGCAGTTCTTC. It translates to CASSDSGGKYNEQFF.

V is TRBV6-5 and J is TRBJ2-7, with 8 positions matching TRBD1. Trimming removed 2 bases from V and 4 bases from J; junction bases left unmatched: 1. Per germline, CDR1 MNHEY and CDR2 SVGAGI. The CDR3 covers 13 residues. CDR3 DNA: TGTGCCAGCAGTTACGGGACAGGTTACGAGCAGTACTTC. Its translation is CASSYGTGYEQYF.

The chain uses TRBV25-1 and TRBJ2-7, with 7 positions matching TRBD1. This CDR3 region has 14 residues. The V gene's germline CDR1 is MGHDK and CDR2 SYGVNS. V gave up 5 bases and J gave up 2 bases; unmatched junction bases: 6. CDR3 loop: CASSPGTVTYEQYF. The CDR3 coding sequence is TGTGCCAGCAGTCCCGGGACAGTGACCTACGAGCAGTACTTC.